This is a list of T cell receptor beta chains from one sample in a study of cytomegalovirus exposure and HLA in healthy donors. The data were produced by immunoSEQ multiplex PCR, yet TCRdb's version contains in-frame clones alone and is incomplete. The table records over 200,000 clones, around 90% of them present only once. Sequencing was performed on PBMCs. The receptors stem from a woman aged 18-29 years in good health and CMV-seronegative. Each CDR3 is given with its conserved first and last residue. D genes are given only for firm matches. For some rows the clone size is stated as once, few or many, or as a class when expanded; others skip it.

TRBJ1-1 - TRBV9 - CASSVEALDTEAFF TGTGCCAGCAGCGTAGAAGCCTTGGACACTGAAGCTTTCTTT
TRBJ1-2 - TRBV2 - CASSYEVSGDYGYTF TGTGCCAGCAGCTATGAAGTTTCGGGGGACTATGGCTACACCTTC
TRBJ2-5 - TRBV7-9 - CASSLQEQETQYF TGTGCCAGCAGCTTACAGGAACAAGAGACCCAGTACTTC
TRBJ2-3 TRBD2 TRBV5-1 - CASSLGASGGTDTQYF TGCGCCAGCAGCTTGGGCGCTAGCGGGGGCACAGATACGCAGTATTTT
TRBJ1-1 - TRBV10-3 - CATGGVNTEAFF TGTGCCACGGGGGGGGTGAACACTGAAGCTTTCTTT
TRBJ2-5 - TRBV6-6 - CASSYYQGNQETQYF TGTGCCAGCAGTTATTACCAGGGGAACCAAGAGACCCAGTACTTC
TRBJ2-1 TRBD1 TRBV2 - CASSILEDRGTDEQFF TGTGCCAGCAGTATCCTCGAGGACAGGGGGACGGATGAGCAGTTCTTC
TRBJ2-3 - TRBV19 - CASSIPTGVRDTQYF TGTGCCAGTAGTATACCCACGGGAGTGAGAGATACGCAGTATTTT
TRBJ2-3 TRBD2 TRBV7-9 - CASSLTSGRFDTQYF TGTGCCAGCAGCCTAACTAGCGGGAGGTTCGATACGCAGTATTTT
TRBJ2-4 TRBD2 TRBV28 - CASSLWSGGSGNIQYF TGTGCCAGCAGTTTATGGTCTGGCGGGAGCGGTAACATTCAGTACTTC
TRBJ1-2 TRBD1 TRBV2 few CASSVKGTGGYTF TGTGCCAGCAGTGTTAAAGGGACAGGAGGCTACACCTTC
TRBJ2-5 - TRBV2 - CASLVGQFQETQYF TGTGCCAGTTTGGTCGGACAGTTCCAAGAGACCCAGTACTTC
TRBJ2-1 - TRBV15 once CAISTRRGSYNEQFF TGTGCCATTTCTACAAGGAGGGGCTCCTACAATGAGCAGTTCTTC
TRBJ2-1 TRBD1 TRBV2 - CASSEYLTGGYNEQFF TGTGCCAGCAGTGAATATCTGACAGGGGGTTACAATGAGCAGTTCTTC
TRBJ2-7 TRBD1 TRBV18 few CASSPFRDRTYEQYF TGTGCCAGCTCACCGTTCCGGGACAGGACCTACGAGCAGTACTTC
TRBJ2-6 TRBD1 TRBV27 - CASSSYRGFPGANVLTF TGTGCCAGCAGTTCGTACAGGGGTTTCCCTGGGGCCAACGTCCTGACTTTC
TRBJ2-7 TRBD1 TRBV5-6 - CASSWWDSLWHEQYF TGTGCCAGCAGCTGGTGGGACAGCTTGTGGCACGAGCAGTACTTC
TRBJ2-2 TRBD1 TRBV6-6 - CASSRQGDTGELFF TGTGCCAGCAGTCGACAGGGTGACACCGGGGAGCTGTTTTTT
TRBJ2-7 TRBD1 TRBV29-1 - CSVMTGTSYEQYF TGCAGCGTAATGACAGGGACATCCTACGAGCAGTACTTC
TRBJ1-2 TRBD1 TRBV2 - CASSETGSSRVSYGYTF TGTGCCAGCAGCGAGACAGGGAGTTCTCGGGTGAGCTATGGCTACACCTTC
TRBJ2-1 TRBD2 TRBV5-1 - CASSLDLLAVPSNEQFF TGCGCCAGCAGCTTGGATTTACTAGCGGTACCTAGCAATGAGCAGTTCTTC
TRBJ2-2 TRBD2 TRBV2 - CASRVGGSGTGELFF TGTGCCAGCAGGGTTGGCGGGAGTGGCACCGGGGAGCTGTTTTTT
TRBJ2-1 - TRBV27 - CASSPSVSSYNEQFF TGTGCCAGCAGTCCAAGCGTGAGCTCCTACAATGAGCAGTTCTTC
TRBJ1-3 - TRBV9 - CASSLGTRGNTIYF TGTGCCAGCAGCCTGGGGACACGAGGGAACACCATATATTTT
TRBJ1-3 TRBD1 TRBV4-3 - CASSHPGQGTGNTIYF TGCGCCAGCAGCCACCCCGGACAGGGGACTGGAAACACCATATATTTT
TRBJ2-5 - TRBV11-2 - CASRRSRTDQETQYF TGTGCCAGCAGGAGATCGCGGACAGATCAAGAGACCCAGTACTTC
TRBJ2-1 TRBD2 TRBV28 - CASSLGRVDNEQFF TGTGCCAGCAGTTTGGGGAGGGTAGACAATGAGCAGTTCTTC
TRBJ2-2 - TRBV29-1 - CSVVRGLTGELFF TGCAGCGTTGTTCGGGGTCTGACCGGGGAGCTGTTTTTT
TRBJ1-1 - TRBV30 few CAWSVRGNTEAFF TGTGCCTGGAGTGTACGAGGGAACACTGAAGCTTTCTTT
TRBJ2-5 TRBD2 TRBV7-3 - CASSPGLGGRETQYF TGTGCCAGCAGCCCCGGTTTGGGAGGGAGAGAGACCCAGTACTTC
TRBJ1-3 - TRBV6-5 - CASSYSQSGNTIYF TGTGCCAGCAGTTACTCGCAGTCTGGAAACACCATATATTTT
TRBJ1-1 TRBD1 TRBV5-1 - CASSLGTGKGGTEAFF TGCGCCAGCAGCTTGGGGACAGGGAAGGGTGGCACTGAAGCTTTCTTT
TRBJ2-1 - TRBV4-1 once CASSQFEGVPHNEQFF TGCGCCAGCAGCCAATTCGAGGGAGTACCCCACAATGAGCAGTTCTTC
TRBJ1-1 TRBD1 TRBV7-9 - CASSSGQGVSSQLNTEAFF TGTGCCAGCAGCTCCGGACAGGGGGTAAGCTCCCAACTGAACACTGAAGCTTTCTTT
TRBJ2-1 - TRBV27 - CASSLLGGWNEQFF TGTGCCAGCAGTTTACTGGGGGGATGGAATGAGCAGTTCTTC
TRBJ1-2 TRBD1 TRBV6-5 few CASSRTGLYGYTF TGTGCCAGCAGCCGGACAGGGCTCTATGGCTACACCTTC
TRBJ1-5 - TRBV28 - CAGSTGTVALYSNQPQHF TGTGCCGGCTCGACAGGAACGGTCGCCCTTTATAGCAATCAGCCCCAGCATTTT
TRBJ1-5 - TRBV28 once CASSSPGHDHPQHF TGTGCCAGCAGTTCTCCGGGACACGACCATCCCCAGCATTTT
TRBJ1-2 TRBD1 TRBV13 - CASSPRTGGTYGYTF TGTGCCAGCAGCCCTCGGACAGGGGGCACTTATGGCTACACCTTC
TRBJ1-1 TRBD1 TRBV28 - CASSFSMYRTGGVLYTEAFF TGTGCCAGCAGTTTTAGTATGTATCGGACAGGTGGTGTGTTGTACACTGAAGCTTTCTTT
TRBJ2-5 - TRBV2 - CASSVSGETQYF TGTGCCAGCAGTGTGAGTGGAGAGACCCAGTACTTC
TRBJ2-3 TRBD2 TRBV4-3 - CASSARLADTQYF TGCGCCAGCAGCGCCCGACTAGCGGATACGCAGTATTTT
TRBJ2-2 TRBD2 TRBV30 - CAWETSGYAGELFF TGTGCCTGGGAGACTAGCGGGTATGCCGGGGAGCTGTTTTTT
TRBJ2-7 - TRBV27 - CASSYGRSGSEQYF TGTGCCAGCAGTTATGGTAGGAGTGGAAGCGAGCAGTACTTC
TRBJ2-7 - TRBV21-1 - CAIGRGEASSYEQYF TGTGCCATTGGGCGGGGTGAGGCGTCCTCCTACGAGCAGTACTTC
TRBJ2-5 TRBD2 TRBV5-1 - CASSFTRESWETQYF TGCGCCAGCAGCTTTACGCGGGAGTCATGGGAGACCCAGTACTTC
TRBJ2-6 - TRBV5-1 - CASSLEPGGANVLTF TGCGCCAGCAGCTTGGAACCAGGAGGGGCCAACGTCCTGACTTTC
TRBJ2-4 TRBD2 TRBV28 once CASSTIRTSGSLNIQYF TGTGCCAGCAGTACAATAAGGACTAGCGGGAGCTTGAACATTCAGTACTTC
TRBJ1-1 - TRBV30 once CAWRGLSEAFF TGTGCCTGGAGGGGGCTATCTGAAGCTTTCTTT
TRBJ1-1 TRBD1 TRBV6-1 - CASSATGGTTEAFF TGTGCCAGCAGCGCCACAGGGGGCACCACTGAAGCTTTCTTT
TRBJ2-5 - TRBV7-9 - CASSRQTEETQYF TGTGCCAGCAGTCGACAGACAGAAGAGACCCAGTACTTC
TRBJ2-1 TRBD2 TRBV27 - CASSLGSGISNEQFF TGTGCCAGCAGTTTAGGCAGCGGGATATCCAATGAGCAGTTCTTC
TRBJ2-5 TRBD2 TRBV5-6 - CASSPGTSGRLWTQYF TGTGCCAGCAGCCCTGGGACTAGCGGGCGCCTGTGGACCCAGTACTTC
TRBJ2-5 TRBD1 TRBV18 - CASSASSGTGGRETQYF TGTGCCAGCTCAGCCTCCTCCGGGACAGGGGGACGAGAGACCCAGTACTTC